This T cell receptor (beta chain) was identified during a study of T cells in Graves' hyperthyroidism and ophthalmopathy. Overall study results and limits: From stable hyperthyroidism, ophthalmopathy was separated by a 13 V-J model.

Germline loops: CDR1 SGDLS, CDR2 YYNGEE. The germline V and J ends were trimmed by 5 bases and 2 bases, with 14 bases remaining between them. The CDR3 totals 15 residues. Amplified regions were TCR beta CDR3 sequences from RNA transcripts. In the first-round RT-PCR of the TCR CDR3, the HTBI primer set was used. TCRdb called the multiplex PCR reads again in MiXCR, with one record for every CDR3 protein. The repertoire holds about 840,000 distinct CDR3 sequences, with approximately 40% as singletons. Concerning this clonotype itself: Its specificity is not known.

When ophthalmopathy did not progress within 18 months, Graves' hyperthyroidism was considered stable. Lactation, pregnancy, other autoimmune disease or uncontrolled infection excluded patients. This clonotype originated in a man aged 18-30 years with Graves' hyperthyroidism. V and J are TRBV9 and TRBJ1-5; D uncertain. Sequenced sample: blood. CDR3 nucleotide sequence: TGTGCCAGCAGTCAAGGGAAATTGGGCAATCAGCCCCAGCATTTT. This gives the protein CASSQGKLGNQPQHF.